Below, 27 T cell receptor beta chains from the same sample are listed, as sequenced in a study of identifying expanded T cells in peripheral blood. Clones were read by immunoSEQ multiplex PCR, and TCRdb kept only the in-frame ones, dropping some. This sample yields approximately 110,000 clones, of which about nine tenths are seen a single time; approximately 8% belongs to the top ten. Sequencing input: blood. These receptors were taken from a person aged 18 to 69 in good health.

This rearrangement joins TRBV5-8 to TRBJ2-7, with D tentatively TRBD2 (6 bases). There are 15 residues in the CDR3. V shed 3 bases and J shed 2 bases, with 15 bases lying between them. The germline V gene encodes CDR1 SGHTS and CDR2 YDEGEE. Here the CDR3 reads CASSSPGRTTYEQYF. DNA of the CDR3: TGTGCCAGCAGCTCACCCGGGAGAACTACCTACGAGCAGTACTTC.

This clone was observed once. The V and J genes are TRBV2 and TRBJ2-2, with D possibly matching TRBD2 (6 bases). V lost 8 bases and J 1 base, leaving 11 bases between the germline ends. The CDR3 consists of 14 residues. Germline V gene sequence: CDR1 SNHLY, CDR2 FYNNEI. The CDR3 here is CASVGGGNTGELFF. CDR3 sequence (DNA): TGTGCCAGCGTCGGGGGAGGGAACACCGGGGAGCTGTTTTTT.

This chain joins TRBV7-6 and TRBJ1-3, with TRBD1 matching over 8 bases. The ends lost 5 bases at V and 2 bases at J; junction bases unmatched: 2. CDR3 length: 14 amino acids. Germline values: CDR1 SGHVS, CDR2 FNYEAQ. The CDR3 region is CASSVTGAGNTIYF. DNA for the CDR3: TGTGCCAGCAGCGTGACAGGGGCTGGAAACACCATATATTTT.

This sequence joins TRBV5-4 and TRBJ2-7, with D possibly matching TRBD2 (6 bases). The CDR3 is 13 residues long. Between the trimmed V and J ends, which lost 3 bases and 2 bases, there was a span of 9 bases. Germline V gene data show CDR1 as SGHNT and CDR2 as YYREEE (reference sequence). The CDR3 protein is CASSWGGTYEQYF. CDR3 sequence (DNA): TGTGCCAGCAGCTGGGGCGGGACCTACGAGCAGTACTTC.

The table lists this clone with a few counts. The rearrangement links TRBV10-3 to TRBJ1-2; no clear D. Per the germline V gene, CDR1 is ENHRY and CDR2 is SYGVKD. This CDR3 comprises 13 residues. The V end was cut by 11 bases, the J end by 4 bases, with 17 bases between. CDR3 DNA sequence: TGTGCCGTCGGGTCGGCCAGCACCTATGGCTACACCTTC. Translating it yields CAVGSASTYGYTF.

The CDR3 DNA is TGTGCCAGCAGCCCACAGGGACCCACCGGGGAGCTGTTTTTT. Its translation is CASSPQGPTGELFF. This chain links TRBV7-7 with TRBJ2-2, with D tentatively TRBD1 (6 bases). There are 14 residues in the CDR3. Looked up from germline, CDR1 is SSHAT and CDR2 is FNYEAQ (reference sequence). Trimming removed 5 bases at V and 4 bases at J, with 11 bases between.

The rearrangement uses TRBV6-5 and TRBJ2-7; perhaps TRBD2 as D (5 bases). Per the germline V gene, CDR1 is MNHEY and CDR2 is SVGAGI. The CDR3 loop spans 15 amino acids. V lost 4 bases and J lost 5, with 18 bases in between. In nucleotides, the CDR3 is TGTGCCAGCAGTTCCCTGAGGCCCGCCGGGGACGAGCAGTACTTC. Translated: CASSSLRPAGDEQYF.

The chain couples TRBV5-6 to TRBJ2-1; TRBD2 agrees at 10 bases. J gave up 12 bases and V 4 bases, and 10 bases lay outside the gene matches. CDR1 SGHDT and CDR2 YYEEEE come from the germline V gene. This CDR3 spans 14 amino acids. Here the CDR3 reads CASSRISSGSWQFF. The CDR3 DNA is TGTGCCAGCAGCCGGATCTCTAGCGGGAGTTGGCAGTTCTTC.

The chain recombines TRBV10-2 with TRBJ2-1; 14 bases line up with TRBD2. Germline V gene data show CDR1 as WSHSY and CDR2 as SAAADI. V lost 6 bases and J lost 9; bases outside the gene matches: 4. The CDR3 extends over 14 amino acids. The CDR3, as DNA: TGCGCCAGCAGGGAGGGACTAGCGGGGGTTGAGCAGTTCTTC. This encodes CASREGLAGVEQFF.

The chain recombines TRBV7-9 with TRBJ2-5; D is unclear. The end of the DNA is better explained by TRBJ2-7, so the J call may be wrong. This CDR3 contains 14 residues. Germline V CDR1 and CDR2: SEHNR, FQNEAQ (reference sequence). The DNA for the CDR3 is TGTGCCAGCAGCCCACCTACTCCGGGCTACGAGCAGTACTTC. Encoded protein: CASSPPTPGYEQYF.

This clone came up once. The chain has TRBV23-1 and TRBJ1-5; D might be TRBD1 (5 bases). TRBV23-1 is assigned to the ORF class and has an uncertain function. Trimming took off 2 bases at V and 4 bases at J, with 18 bases between the two ends. The CDR3 sequence is 17 residues long. CDR3 bases: TGCGCCAGCAGTCAAAACAGGAACGGAGAATTAAATCAGCCCCAGCATTTT. Protein sequence: CASSQNRNGELNQPQHF.

The chain recombines TRBV11-3 with TRBJ2-1; TRBD1 agrees at 8 bases. The germline CDR1 and CDR2 sequences are SGHNT and YENEEA. V shed 2 bases and J 6 bases; nucleotides not matched to a gene: 3. The CDR3 is made up of 14 amino acids. The CDR3: CASSLQQGVNEQFF. The CDR3 DNA reads TGTGCCAGCAGCTTACAACAGGGGGTCAATGAGCAGTTCTTC.

Of note for this clone: At the DNA level, this CDR3 is encoded by other sequences in the same sample as well. The chain is built from TRBV2 and TRBJ2-7; D gene ambiguous. The CDR3 loop spans 11 amino acids. The V gene's germline CDR1 is SNHLY and CDR2 FYNNEI. V gave up 6 bases and J gave up 2 bases, with 5 bases separating them. The CDR3 bases are TGTGCCAGCAGCGTCGCCTACGAGCAGTACTTC. This translates into CASSVAYEQYF.

The rearrangement uses TRBV9 and TRBJ2-1; 9 bases match TRBD2. The germline CDR1 and CDR2 sequences are SGDLS and YYNGEE. The CDR3 is 16 residues long. J lost 6 bases, V lost 0 bases, and 7 bases had no gene match. DNA for the CDR3: TGTGCCAGCAGCGTAGAAAGCGGGAGGTTGAGCAATGAGCAGTTCTTC. Translation gives CASSVESGRLSNEQFF.

This clone was seen only once. V gene TRBV27 combines with J gene TRBJ1-3; D gene uncertain. Trimming shortened V by 6 bases and J by 7 bases, and 13 bases separated the two germline ends. This CDR3 has 13 residues. The germline V gene has CDR1 MNHEY and CDR2 SMNVEV (reference sequence). CDR3 sequence reads: CASSPRNVNTIYF. CDR3 DNA sequence: TGTGCCAGCAGCCCAAGGAACGTTAACACCATATATTTT.

The V call is TRBV14, the J call TRBJ2-1; no firm D call. CDR3 length: 13 amino acids. The V end was cut by 8 bases, the J end by 2 bases, with 10 bases between. CDR1 and CDR2 (germline): SGHDN, FVKESK. The CDR3 spells CASAPQAYNEQFF. The DNA of the CDR3 is TGTGCCAGCGCCCCTCAGGCCTACAATGAGCAGTTCTTC.

V usage is TRBV29-1 and J usage is TRBJ1-2; D uncertain. This CDR3 contains 11 residues. Trimming left V 4 bases short and J 2 bases short, with 5 bases between. Looked up from germline, CDR1 is SQVTM and CDR2 is ANQGSEA. The CDR3 is CSVGNNYGYTF. CDR3 in DNA: TGCAGCGTTGGCAACAACTATGGCTACACCTTC.

This clone was recorded a few times. The V call is TRBV28, the J call TRBJ2-7, with a tentative D call TRBD1 (6 bases). CDR3 length: 14 residues. The V gene's germline CDR1 is MDHEN and CDR2 SYDVKM. The V gene lost 6 bases and the J gene lost 2 bases, with 14 bases spanning the gap. The CDR3 is CASSLNRVPYEQYF. CDR3 bases: TGTGCCAGCAGCCTAAACAGGGTCCCCTACGAGCAGTACTTC.

The gene calls are TRBV5-6 and TRBJ2-6, with D possibly being TRBD1 (5 bases). CDR1 is SGHDT and CDR2 is YYEEEE in the germline V gene. The CDR3 consists of 13 residues. V was shortened by 2 bases and J by 7 bases, with 7 bases between the two germline ends. CDR3 nucleotides: TGTGCCAGCAGCTTAGGGGTTGCCAACGTCCTGACTTTC. Protein: CASSLGVANVLTF.

The chain joins TRBV10-3 to TRBJ2-7, with D perhaps TRBD1 or TRBD2 (6 bases each). Germline CDR1 ENHRY, CDR2 SYGVKD. The CDR3 covers 14 residues. V was pared by 3 bases and J by 3 bases, with 12 bases between. CDR3 DNA: TGTGCCATCAGTGATCGGGGGCGGGACTACGAGCAGTACTTC. This translates into CAISDRGRDYEQYF.

The chain joins TRBV5-1 to TRBJ2-1; D not resolved. In germline, CDR1 is SGHRS, CDR2 YFSETQ. The CDR3 length is 12 residues. The V end was cut by 2 bases, the J end by 5 bases, with 5 bases between. CDR3: CASSLRDNEQFF. Written as DNA, the CDR3 is TGCGCCAGCAGCTTAAGGGACAATGAGCAGTTCTTC.

The chain carries TRBV9 and TRBJ1-4; perhaps TRBD1 as D (6 bases). The V end was cut by 4 bases, the J end by 6 bases, with 16 bases between. The CDR3 loop spans 15 amino acids. CDR1 and CDR2 (germline): SGDLS, YYNGEE. The chain's CDR3 is CASSPQQGFDEKLFF. CDR3 nucleotide sequence: TGTGCCAGCAGCCCCCAACAGGGATTTGATGAAAAACTGTTTTTT.

The chain links TRBV20-1 to TRBJ1-5, with D perhaps matching TRBD1 (6 bases). CDR3 size: 11 residues. V lost 6 bases and J 8 bases, leaving 11 bases between the germline ends. Germline assignment: CDR1 DFQATT and CDR2 SNEGSKA (reference sequence). In DNA, the CDR3 is TGCAGTGCCACAAGGGGGGAGCCCCAGCATTTT. Translated: CSATRGEPQHF.

This sequence joins TRBV7-9 and TRBJ1-2, with D unclear. V lost 4 bases and J 6 bases, leaving 6 bases between the germline ends. The CDR3 is made up of 11 amino acids. Germline V CDR1 and CDR2: SEHNR, FQNEAQ (reference sequence). The CDR3 bases are TGTGCCAGCAGCTGGAGAGATGGCTACACCTTC. It is translated as CASSWRDGYTF. The entire variable domain, with the rest obtained from reference TRBV7-9 and TRBJ1-2, is as follows: DTGVSQNPRHKITKRGQNVTFRCDPISEHNRLYWYRQTLGQGPEFLTYFQNEAQLEKSRLLSDRFSAERPKGSFSTLEIQRTEQGDSAMYLCASSWRDGYTFGSGTRLTVV.

CDR3 in amino acids: CASSDTPETPNHEQFF. The CDR3 coding sequence is TGTGCCAGCAGTGATACACCGGAGACCCCTAACCATGAGCAGTTCTTC. The V gene is TRBV2, the J gene TRBJ2-1; D is unclear. CDR1 is SNHLY, CDR2 FYNNEI, per germline. Trimming removed 3 bases from V and 8 bases from J, with 20 bases in between. This CDR3 spans 16 amino acids.

V and J are TRBV5-1 and TRBJ1-1; 7 bases match TRBD1. With 1 base clipped from V and 5 bases from J, the junction kept 2 bases outside the gene matches. The germline CDR1 and CDR2 sequences are SGHRS and YFSETQ. CDR3 length equals 13 residues. The CDR3 sequence: CASSLTGVTEAFF. CDR3 in DNA: TGCGCCAGCAGCTTGACAGGGGTGACTGAAGCTTTCTTT.

The genes are TRBV7-2 and TRBJ2-3; D gene uncertain. Germline values: CDR1 SGHTA, CDR2 FQGNSA. This CDR3 is 15 amino acids long. V dropped 1 base and J dropped 0 bases, with 8 bases sitting between them. As DNA, the CDR3 is TGTGCCAGCAGCTTAGGTCCGCAAAGCACAGATACGCAGTATTTT. It codes for CASSLGPQSTDTQYF.